Listed here are 27 T cell receptor beta chains from one sample, sequenced in a study of blood T cell repertoires in COVID-19. Only in-frame clones appear in the TCRdb table, and some are missing; sequencing was by immunoSEQ multiplex PCR. Of roughly 340,000 clones listed, about nine tenths are singletons. Sequences were obtained from peripheral blood. The receptor set was obtained from a woman in her 70s with COVID-19, enrolled during active disease.

The chain recombines TRBV18 with TRBJ2-3; 11 bases line up with TRBD2. V dropped 0 bases and J dropped 0; count of bases not matched to a gene: 2. The CDR3 has 17 residues. The germline gives CDR1 KGHSH, CDR2 LQKENI. CDR3 nucleotide sequence: TGTGCCAGCTCACCACCGGGACTAGCGGCTAGCACAGATACGCAGTATTTT. Protein: CASSPPGLAASTDTQYF. Filled out from reference TRBV18 and TRBJ2-3, the complete variable domain reads NAGVMQNPRHLVRRRGQEARLRCSPMKGHSHVYWYRQLPEEGLKFMVYLQKENIIDESGMPKERFSAEFPKEGPSILRIQQVVRGDSAAYFCASSPPGLAASTDTQYFGPGTRLTVL.

The gene calls are TRBV3-1 (or the pseudogene TRBV3-2) and TRBJ1-2, with 10 bases that match TRBD1. The CDR3 consists of 14 residues. J gave up 7 bases and V 0 bases, and 2 bases lay outside the gene matches. The V gene's germline CDR1 is LGHDT and CDR2 YNNKEL (reference sequence). The CDR3: CASSQDWDRGGYTF. The CDR3 DNA is TGTGCCAGCAGCCAAGATTGGGACAGGGGTGGCTACACCTTC.

This chain links TRBV4-2 with TRBJ2-5; 7 nucleotides align to TRBD1. The ends lost 4 bases at V and 1 base at J; junction bases unmatched: 12. This CDR3 has 17 amino acids. Looked up from germline, CDR1 is LGHNA and CDR2 is YNFKEQ. CDR3 loop: CASSLHTGVGGQETQYF. The CDR3 DNA follows: TGTGCCAGCAGCCTACATACAGGGGTAGGGGGCCAAGAGACCCAGTACTTC.

This clone has only one observation. The chain uses TRBV6-2 or TRBV6-3 and TRBJ2-1, with 15 bases that match TRBD2. CDR3 length: 20 residues. CDR1 and CDR2 from the germline V gene are MNHEY and SVGEGT. With V trimmed by 5 bases and J by 6 bases, 17 bases remained unmatched. The CDR3 loop reads CASSPTYGLAGGRWANEQFF. CDR3 sequence (DNA): TGTGCCAGCAGTCCCACCTACGGACTAGCGGGGGGGAGATGGGCCAATGAGCAGTTCTTC.

V usage is TRBV15 and J usage is TRBJ2-5; TRBD1 aligns across 8 bases. CDR3 length: 13 amino acids. Germline CDR1 reads LNHNV; CDR2 reads YYDKDF (reference sequence). The ends lost 7 bases at V and 4 bases at J; junction bases unmatched: 5. The CDR3 coding sequence is TGTGCCACCACAGGGGGCCTTCGAGAGACCCAGTACTTC. Protein sequence: CATTGGLRETQYF.

A single count supports this clone. The chain links TRBV12-5 to TRBJ2-5; 9 bases line up with TRBD1. CDR3 length: 12 residues. J was trimmed by 4 bases and V by 6 bases; bases with no gene match: 0. The germline CDR1 and CDR2 sequences are LGHNT and FRNRAP. CDR3 nucleotides: TGTGCTAGTGGACAGGGGGCAGAGACCCAGTACTTC. Residues: CASGQGAETQYF.

The V gene is TRBV6-2 or TRBV6-3, the J gene TRBJ2-1; 7 bases line up with TRBD1. CDR1 and CDR2 (germline): MNHEY, SVGEGT. V was clipped by 4 bases and J by 8 bases; unmatched bases: 8. This CDR3 comprises 14 residues. CDR3 nucleotide sequence: TGTGCCAGCAGTTCTCGTCTAGGGGGCGATGAGCAGTTCTTC. Translation: CASSSRLGGDEQFF.

V and J are TRBV5-1 and TRBJ2-3, with 13 positions matching TRBD2. CDR1 and CDR2 from the germline V gene are SGHRS and YFSETQ. The J segment lost 1 base and the V segment lost 4 bases, leaving 3 bases of the junction unmatched. The CDR3 consists of 16 residues. The CDR3, as DNA: TGCGCCAGCAGCGCCGGGACTAGCGGGGGCACAGATACGCAGTATTTT. It is translated as CASSAGTSGGTDTQYF.

The count of this clone is one. The chain has TRBV9 and TRBJ1-3; no definite D call. The V and J ends lost 4 bases and 8 bases respectively, with 19 bases between them. Germline V gene lookup returns CDR1 SGDLS and CDR2 YYNGEE. The CDR3 extends over 15 amino acids. The CDR3 region is CASSPTSQSPDTIYF. The CDR3 bases are TGTGCCAGCAGCCCAACCTCCCAGTCCCCAGACACCATATATTTT.

This clone was picked up a small number of times. The V call is TRBV12-5, the J call TRBJ2-7; maybe TRBD2 (7 bases). Germline-derived CDR1 and CDR2 are LGHNT and FRNRAP. The CDR3 loop spans 14 amino acids. Trimming took 7 bases from V and 5 from J, leaving 18 bases between them. As DNA, the CDR3 is TGTGCTAGTGCCCTAGGGGGGGGCCTGAACGAGCAGTACTTC. This sequence encodes CASALGGGLNEQYF.

The chain uses TRBV9 and TRBJ2-6; possible D gene TRBD2, 6 bases. In germline, CDR1 is SGDLS, CDR2 YYNGEE. Between the trimmed V and J ends, which lost 0 bases and 1 base, there was a span of 14 bases. The CDR3 consists of 18 residues. Here the CDR3 reads CASSVDLEGRSGANVLTF. As DNA, the CDR3 is TGTGCCAGCAGCGTAGATTTGGAGGGGCGGTCTGGGGCCAACGTCCTGACTTTC.

This clone came up once. CDR3 region: CASSPDSGNSPLHF. CDR3 nucleotide sequence: TGTGCCAGCTCACCGGACAGCGGCAATTCACCCCTCCACTTT. The chain links TRBV18 to TRBJ1-6, with a weak D call TRBD1 (6 bases). This CDR3 spans 14 amino acids. The germline V and J ends were trimmed by 3 bases and 7 bases, with 10 bases remaining between them. CDR1 is KGHSH, CDR2 LQKENI, per germline.

The V call is TRBV12-3 or TRBV12-4, the J call TRBJ2-7; no definite D call. V was pared by 2 bases and J by 7 bases, with 9 bases between. The CDR3 consists of 12 residues. The CDR3 sequence is CASSLSAREQYF. CDR3 in DNA: TGTGCCAGCAGTTTATCGGCCAGGGAGCAGTACTTC.

The CDR3 nucleotides read TGTGCCAGTACCCCGATGACAGGAGTCACCGGGGAGCTGTTTTTT. Its translation: CASTPMTGVTGELFF. The chain recombines TRBV19 with TRBJ2-2; D may be TRBD1 (6 bases). CDR1 and CDR2 from the germline V gene are LNHDA and SQIVND (reference sequence). The CDR3 runs to 15 residues. Trimming removed 7 bases at V and 4 bases at J, with 16 bases between.

V is TRBV24-1 and J is TRBJ1-5; TRBD1 matches 7 bases. The CDR3 is 13 residues long. Germline values: CDR1 KGHDR, CDR2 SFDVKD. V was pared by 4 bases and J by 11 bases, with 7 bases of the junction left unmatched. CDR3: CATSETTGEAQHF. The DNA of the CDR3 is TGTGCCACCAGTGAGACAACAGGGGAGGCCCAGCATTTT.

This clone was recorded only once. This chain links TRBV9 with TRBJ1-1; D unclear. The CDR3 covers 14 residues. Germline V gene data show CDR1 as SGDLS and CDR2 as YYNGEE. Trimming shortened V by 4 bases and J by 3 bases, and 13 bases separated the two germline ends. The CDR3 DNA reads TGTGCCAGCAGCCCCCCGGGGTTGTACACTGAAGCTTTCTTT. Its protein product is CASSPPGLYTEAFF.

The chain carries TRBV10-1 and TRBJ1-1, with D perhaps matching TRBD1 (6 bases). Germline V gene data show CDR1 as WNHNN and CDR2 as SYGVQD (reference sequence). This CDR3 comprises 14 residues. Trimming cost V 4 bases and J 5 bases, with 14 bases left between them. CDR3 DNA sequence: TGCGCCAGCAGTGCGTTGACCAGGGGAACTGAAGCTTTCTTT. Translating gives CASSALTRGTEAFF.

The chain joins TRBV27 to TRBJ2-7; 8 bases align to TRBD1. V lost 5 bases and J lost 4; bases outside the gene matches: 7. The germline CDR1 and CDR2 sequences are MNHEY and SMNVEV (reference sequence). The length of the CDR3 is 14 residues. The CDR3 sequence is CASSLQGVGYEQYF. The CDR3 nucleotides are TGTGCCAGCAGTCTACAGGGGGTAGGGTACGAGCAGTACTTC.

This clone was seen only once. The V gene is TRBV5-1, the J gene TRBJ1-4; a possible D gene is TRBD1 (5 bases). The germline gives CDR1 SGHRS, CDR2 YFSETQ. Trimming pared 3 bases from V and 4 bases from J, leaving 13 bases between. The CDR3 consists of 15 residues. The CDR3 sequence is CASSSRGGNNEKLFF. The DNA of the CDR3 is TGCGCCAGCAGCTCGCGTGGGGGGAATAATGAAAAACTGTTTTTT.

This chain joins TRBV29-1 and TRBJ1-1, with TRBD1 as a possible D gene (5 bases). This CDR3 is 13 amino acids long. Germline CDR1 reads SQVTM; CDR2 reads ANQGSEA. Trimming took off 4 bases at V and 2 bases at J, with 11 bases between the two ends. CDR3 coding DNA: TGCAGCGTTGGGGGCCGGGTAAACACTGAAGCTTTCTTT. The encoded protein is CSVGGRVNTEAFF. Drawing the rest from reference TRBV29-1 and TRBJ1-1, the complete variable domain is SAVISQKPSRDICQRGTSLTIQCQVDSQVTMMFWYRQQPGQSLTLIATANQGSEATYESGFVIDKFPISRPNLTFSTLTVSNMSPEDSSIYLCSVGGRVNTEAFFGQGTRLTVV.

This clone showed up just once. The rearrangement uses TRBV15 and TRBJ1-1; D gene uncertain. The CDR3 consists of 14 residues. V shed 6 bases and J shed 8 bases, with 19 bases lying between them. The germline CDR1 and CDR2 sequences are LNHNV and YYDKDF (reference sequence). The CDR3 sequence: CATSIAPDGAEAFF. The CDR3 region has the DNA TGTGCCACCAGTATTGCTCCAGATGGAGCCGAAGCTTTCTTT.

The rearrangement uses TRBV12-2 and TRBJ1-1; TRBD1 is the table's D call, not checked against the DNA. TRBV12-2 is labeled a pseudogene. The CDR3 extends over 16 amino acids. The CDR3 reads CASRFDSPIKNTEAFF. The CDR3 DNA reads as TGTGCAAGTCGCTTTGACAGCCCTATCAAGAACACTGAAGCTTTCTTT.

This chain links TRBV9 with TRBJ2-3; TRBD2 is a possible D gene (5 bases). V was pared by 4 bases and J by 3 bases, with 18 bases between. The CDR3 loop spans 16 amino acids. The germline V gene encodes CDR1 SGDLS and CDR2 YYNGEE. CDR3 sequence: CASSPRGSTRTDTQYF. The CDR3 nucleotides read TGTGCCAGCAGCCCAAGAGGGTCTACGAGAACAGATACGCAGTATTTT. The whole variable domain, filled in from reference TRBV9 and TRBJ2-3, reads DSGVTQTPKHLITATGQRVTLRCSPRSGDLSVYWYQQSLDQGLQFLIQYYNGEERAKGNILERFSAQQFPDLHSELNLSSLELGDSALYFCASSPRGSTRTDTQYFGPGTRLTVL.

V gene TRBV9 combines with J gene TRBJ2-2; TRBD1 agrees at 7 bases. With 4 bases clipped from V and 1 base from J, the junction kept 7 bases outside the gene matches. CDR1 is SGDLS and CDR2 is YYNGEE in the germline V gene. The CDR3 runs 16 residues. The CDR3 nucleotides read TGTGCCAGCAGCCCGAGGGGGCTGGGGAACACCGGGGAGCTGTTTTTT. Encoded protein: CASSPRGLGNTGELFF.

The genes are TRBV27 and TRBJ1-2; the D is unclear. Germline lookup yields CDR1 MNHEY and CDR2 SMNVEV (reference sequence). Trimming stripped 6 bases from V and 7 bases from J, with 15 bases between. The CDR3 covers 13 residues. CDR3: CASSVTGASGYTF. The CDR3 DNA reads as TGTGCCAGCAGCGTCACGGGAGCTAGTGGCTACACCTTC.

The chain couples TRBV7-3 to TRBJ2-1; D gene unclear. The germline CDR1 and CDR2 sequences are SGHTA and FQGTGA. The CDR3 runs 13 residues. V lost 4 bases and J 6 bases, leaving 10 bases between the germline ends. CDR3 nucleotide sequence: TGTGCCAGCAGCTCTGTCGGTGGCAATGAGCAGTTCTTC. Translated, it gives CASSSVGGNEQFF.

This chain connects TRBV7-2 to TRBJ1-1; the match to TRBD1 covers 7 bases. The germline gives CDR1 SGHTA, CDR2 FQGNSA. V was pared by 2 bases and J by 8 bases, with 5 bases of the junction left unmatched. There are 13 residues in the CDR3. Here the CDR3 reads CASSLFLQGEAFF. As DNA, the CDR3 is TGTGCCAGCAGCTTATTCTTACAGGGGGAAGCTTTCTTT.